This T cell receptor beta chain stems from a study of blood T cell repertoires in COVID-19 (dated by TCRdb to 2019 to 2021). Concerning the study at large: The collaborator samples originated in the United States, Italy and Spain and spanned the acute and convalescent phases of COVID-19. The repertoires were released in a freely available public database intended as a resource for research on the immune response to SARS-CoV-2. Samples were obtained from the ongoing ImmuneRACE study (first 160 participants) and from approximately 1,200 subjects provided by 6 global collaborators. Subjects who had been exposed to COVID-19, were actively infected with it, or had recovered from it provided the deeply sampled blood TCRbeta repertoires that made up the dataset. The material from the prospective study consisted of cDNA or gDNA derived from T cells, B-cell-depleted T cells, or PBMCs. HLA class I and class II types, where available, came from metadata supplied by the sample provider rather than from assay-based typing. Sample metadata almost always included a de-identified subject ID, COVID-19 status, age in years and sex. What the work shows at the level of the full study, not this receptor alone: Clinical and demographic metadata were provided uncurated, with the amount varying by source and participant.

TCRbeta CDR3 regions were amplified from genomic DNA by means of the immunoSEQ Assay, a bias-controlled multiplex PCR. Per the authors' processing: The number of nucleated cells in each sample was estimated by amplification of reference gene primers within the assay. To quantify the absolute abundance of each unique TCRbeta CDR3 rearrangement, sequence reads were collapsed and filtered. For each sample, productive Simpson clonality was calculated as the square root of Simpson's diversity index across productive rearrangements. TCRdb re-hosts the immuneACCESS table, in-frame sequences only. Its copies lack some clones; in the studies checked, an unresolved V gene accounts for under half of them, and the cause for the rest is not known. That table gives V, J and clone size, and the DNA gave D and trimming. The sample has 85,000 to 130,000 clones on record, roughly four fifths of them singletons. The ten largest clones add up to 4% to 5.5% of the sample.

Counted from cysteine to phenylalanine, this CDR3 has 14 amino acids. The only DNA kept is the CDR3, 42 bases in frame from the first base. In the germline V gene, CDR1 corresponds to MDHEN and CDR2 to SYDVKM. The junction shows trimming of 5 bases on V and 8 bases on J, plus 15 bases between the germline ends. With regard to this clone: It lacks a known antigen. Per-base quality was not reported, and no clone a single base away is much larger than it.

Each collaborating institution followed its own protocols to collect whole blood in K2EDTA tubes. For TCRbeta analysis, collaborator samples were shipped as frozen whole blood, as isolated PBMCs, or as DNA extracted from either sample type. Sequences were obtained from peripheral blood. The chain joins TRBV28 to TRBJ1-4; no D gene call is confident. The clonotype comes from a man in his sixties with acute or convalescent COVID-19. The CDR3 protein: CASSNNRMREKLFF. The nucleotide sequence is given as TGTGCCAGCAGTAATAATCGGATGCGGGAAAAACTGTTTTTT.